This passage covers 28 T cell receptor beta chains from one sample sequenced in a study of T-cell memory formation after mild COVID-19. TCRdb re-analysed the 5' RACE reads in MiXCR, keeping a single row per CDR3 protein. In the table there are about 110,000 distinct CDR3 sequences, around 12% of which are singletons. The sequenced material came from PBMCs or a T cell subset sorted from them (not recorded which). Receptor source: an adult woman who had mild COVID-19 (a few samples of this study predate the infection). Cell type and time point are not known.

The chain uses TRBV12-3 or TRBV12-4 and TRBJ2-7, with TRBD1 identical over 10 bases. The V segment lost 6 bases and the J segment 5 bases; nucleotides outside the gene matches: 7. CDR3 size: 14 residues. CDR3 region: CASSRDRGPHEQYF. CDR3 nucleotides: TGTGCCAGCAGCCGCGACAGGGGGCCCCACGAGCAGTACTTC.

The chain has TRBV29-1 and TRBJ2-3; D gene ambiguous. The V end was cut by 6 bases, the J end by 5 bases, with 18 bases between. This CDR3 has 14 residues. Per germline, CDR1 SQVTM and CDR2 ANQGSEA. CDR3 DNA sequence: TGCAGCGTAGTTGACCCGTCCACACGAGATACGCAGTATTTT. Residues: CSVVDPSTRDTQYF.

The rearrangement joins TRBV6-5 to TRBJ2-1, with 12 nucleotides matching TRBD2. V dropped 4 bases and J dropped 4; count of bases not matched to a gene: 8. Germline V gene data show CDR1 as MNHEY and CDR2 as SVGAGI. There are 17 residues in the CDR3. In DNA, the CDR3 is TGTGCCAGCAGTTCCGGACTAGCGGGAAGGGTTTACAATGAGCAGTTCTTC. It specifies CASSSGLAGRVYNEQFF.

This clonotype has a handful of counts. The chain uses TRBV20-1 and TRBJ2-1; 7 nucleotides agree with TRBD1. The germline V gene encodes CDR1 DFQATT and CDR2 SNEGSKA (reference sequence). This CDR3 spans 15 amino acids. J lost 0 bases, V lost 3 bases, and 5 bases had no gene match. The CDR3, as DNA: TGCAGTGCTAGGACAGGGAGAGGCTCCTACAATGAGCAGTTCTTC. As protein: CSARTGRGSYNEQFF.

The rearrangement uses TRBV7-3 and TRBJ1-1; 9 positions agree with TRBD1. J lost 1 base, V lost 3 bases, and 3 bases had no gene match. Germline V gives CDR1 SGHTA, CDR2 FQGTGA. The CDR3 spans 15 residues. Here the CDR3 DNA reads TGTGCCAGCAGCTTCGGGACAGGGCGGAACACTGAAGCTTTCTTT. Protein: CASSFGTGRNTEAFF.

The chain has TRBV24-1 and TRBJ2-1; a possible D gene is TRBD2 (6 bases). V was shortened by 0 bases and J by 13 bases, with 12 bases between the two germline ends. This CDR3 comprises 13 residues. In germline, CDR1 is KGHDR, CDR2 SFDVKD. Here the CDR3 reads CATSDLRVGGQFF. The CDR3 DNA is TGTGCCACCAGTGATTTGAGGGTGGGGGGACAGTTCTTC.

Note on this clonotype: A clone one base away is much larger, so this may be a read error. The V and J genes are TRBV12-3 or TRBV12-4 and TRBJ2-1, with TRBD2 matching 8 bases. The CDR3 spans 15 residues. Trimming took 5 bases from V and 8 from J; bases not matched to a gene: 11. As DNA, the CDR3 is TGTGCCAGCAGTCAGCTAGCGGGCAATAGCGATGAGCAGTTCTTC. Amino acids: CASSQLAGNSDEQFF.

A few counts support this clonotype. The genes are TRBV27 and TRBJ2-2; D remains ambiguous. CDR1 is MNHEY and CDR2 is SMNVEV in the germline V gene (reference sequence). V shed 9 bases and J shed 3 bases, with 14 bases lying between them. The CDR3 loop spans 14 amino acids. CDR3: CASGTPPDTGELFF. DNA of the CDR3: TGTGCCAGTGGTACGCCACCCGACACCGGGGAGCTGTTTTTT.

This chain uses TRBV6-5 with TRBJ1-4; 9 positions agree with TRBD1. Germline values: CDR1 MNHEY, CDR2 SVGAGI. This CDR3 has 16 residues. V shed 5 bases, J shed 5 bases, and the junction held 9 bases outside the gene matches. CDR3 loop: CASSRRHGTGNEKLFF. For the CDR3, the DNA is TGTGCCAGCAGTCGGAGACACGGGACAGGGAATGAAAAACTGTTTTTT.

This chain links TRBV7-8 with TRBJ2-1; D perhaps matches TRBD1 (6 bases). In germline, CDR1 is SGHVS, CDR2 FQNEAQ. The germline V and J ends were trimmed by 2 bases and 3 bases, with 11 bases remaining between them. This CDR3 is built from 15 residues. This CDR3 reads CASSLRDTIYNEQFF. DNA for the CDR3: TGTGCCAGCAGCTTACGGGACACCATCTACAATGAGCAGTTCTTC.

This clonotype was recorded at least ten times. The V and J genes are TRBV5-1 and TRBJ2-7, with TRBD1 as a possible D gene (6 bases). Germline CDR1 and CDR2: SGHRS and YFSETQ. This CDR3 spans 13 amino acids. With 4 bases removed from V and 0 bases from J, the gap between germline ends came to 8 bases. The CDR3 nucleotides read TGCGCCAGCAGCCAGGACAGCTCCTACGAGCAGTACTTC. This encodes CASSQDSSYEQYF.

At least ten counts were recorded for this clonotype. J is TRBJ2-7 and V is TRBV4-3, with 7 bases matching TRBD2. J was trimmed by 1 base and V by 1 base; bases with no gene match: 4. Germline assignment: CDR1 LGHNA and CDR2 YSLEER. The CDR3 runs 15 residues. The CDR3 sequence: CASSQVGSGSYEQYF. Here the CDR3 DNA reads TGCGCCAGCAGCCAAGTAGGTAGCGGGTCCTACGAGCAGTACTTC.

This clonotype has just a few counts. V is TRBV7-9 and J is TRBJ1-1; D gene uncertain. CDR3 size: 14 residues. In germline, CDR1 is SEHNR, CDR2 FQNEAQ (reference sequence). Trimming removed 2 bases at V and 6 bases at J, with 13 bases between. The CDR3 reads CASSLPTGWPEAFF. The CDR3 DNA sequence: TGTGCCAGCAGCTTACCAACGGGCTGGCCTGAAGCTTTCTTT.

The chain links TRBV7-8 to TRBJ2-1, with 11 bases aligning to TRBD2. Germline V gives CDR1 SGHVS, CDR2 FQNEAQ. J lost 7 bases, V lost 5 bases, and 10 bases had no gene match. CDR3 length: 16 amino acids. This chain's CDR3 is CASSVLAGVDRNEQFF. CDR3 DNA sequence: TGTGCCAGCAGCGTACTAGCGGGGGTCGACAGGAATGAGCAGTTCTTC.

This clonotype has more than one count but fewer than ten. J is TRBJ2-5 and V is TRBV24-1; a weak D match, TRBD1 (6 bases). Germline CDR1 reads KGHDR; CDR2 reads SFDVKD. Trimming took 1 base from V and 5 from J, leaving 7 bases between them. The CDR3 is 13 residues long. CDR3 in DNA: TGTGCCACCAGTGATTTTCAGGGGGAGACCCAGTACTTC. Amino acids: CATSDFQGETQYF.

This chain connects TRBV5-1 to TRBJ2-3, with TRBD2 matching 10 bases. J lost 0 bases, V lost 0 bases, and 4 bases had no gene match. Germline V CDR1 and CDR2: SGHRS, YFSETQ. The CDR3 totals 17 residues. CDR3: CASSLELAGSSTDTQYF. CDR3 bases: TGCGCCAGCAGCTTGGAACTAGCGGGATCTAGCACAGATACGCAGTATTTT. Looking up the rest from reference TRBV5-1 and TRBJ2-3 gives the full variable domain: KAGVTQTPRYLIKTRGQQVTLSCSPISGHRSVSWYQQTPGQGLQFLFEYFSETQRNKGNFPGRFSGRQFSNSRSEMNVSTLELGDSALYLCASSLELAGSSTDTQYFGPGTRLTVL.

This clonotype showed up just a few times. The CDR3: CASSLIQGGTDTQYF. For the CDR3, the DNA is TGCGCCAGCAGCTTGATCCAGGGGGGGACAGATACGCAGTATTTT. The chain carries TRBV5-1 and TRBJ2-3; D may correspond to TRBD1 or TRBD2 (7 bases each). Per germline, CDR1 SGHRS and CDR2 YFSETQ. V lost 1 base, J lost 3 bases, and 12 bases lay in between. CDR3 length equals 15 residues. The full variable domain, its missing parts supplied by reference TRBV5-1 and TRBJ2-3, is KAGVTQTPRYLIKTRGQQVTLSCSPISGHRSVSWYQQTPGQGLQFLFEYFSETQRNKGNFPGRFSGRQFSNSRSEMNVSTLELGDSALYLCASSLIQGGTDTQYFGPGTRLTVL.

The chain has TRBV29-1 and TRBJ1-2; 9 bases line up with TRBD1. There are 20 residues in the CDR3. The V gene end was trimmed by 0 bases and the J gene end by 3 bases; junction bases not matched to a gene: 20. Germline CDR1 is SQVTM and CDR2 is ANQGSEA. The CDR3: CSVEDPNPGQGIGFDYGYTF. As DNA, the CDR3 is TGCAGCGTTGAAGATCCCAACCCGGGACAGGGTATTGGGTTTGACTATGGCTACACCTTC.

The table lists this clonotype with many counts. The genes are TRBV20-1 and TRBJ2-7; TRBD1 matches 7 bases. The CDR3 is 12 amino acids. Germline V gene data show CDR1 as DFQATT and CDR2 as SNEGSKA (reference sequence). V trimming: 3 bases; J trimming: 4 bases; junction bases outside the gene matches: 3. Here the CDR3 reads CSARKQGYEQYF. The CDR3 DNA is TGCAGTGCTAGGAAACAGGGGTACGAGCAGTACTTC.

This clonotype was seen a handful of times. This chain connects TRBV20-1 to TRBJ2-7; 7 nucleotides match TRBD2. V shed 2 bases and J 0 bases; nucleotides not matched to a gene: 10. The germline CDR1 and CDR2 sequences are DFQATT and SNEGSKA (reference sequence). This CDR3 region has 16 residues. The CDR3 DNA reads TGCAGTGCTAGAATGTGGGCTAGCGGAGACTCCTACGAGCAGTACTTC. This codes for CSARMWASGDSYEQYF.

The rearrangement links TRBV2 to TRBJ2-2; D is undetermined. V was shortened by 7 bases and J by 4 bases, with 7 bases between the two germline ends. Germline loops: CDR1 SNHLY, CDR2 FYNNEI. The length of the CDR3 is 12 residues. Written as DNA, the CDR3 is TGTGCCAGCATAATAGGCACCGGGGAGCTGTTTTTT. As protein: CASIIGTGELFF.

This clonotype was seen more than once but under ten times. The CDR3 protein is CASSITGGANTEAFF. The CDR3 region has the DNA TGTGCCAGCAGCATAACAGGGGGCGCGAACACTGAAGCTTTCTTT. The chain couples TRBV5-4 to TRBJ1-1; 9 bases line up with TRBD1. Germline V gene data show CDR1 as SGHNT and CDR2 as YYREEE (reference sequence). V shed 4 bases and J 1 base; nucleotides not matched to a gene: 5. This CDR3 contains 15 residues.

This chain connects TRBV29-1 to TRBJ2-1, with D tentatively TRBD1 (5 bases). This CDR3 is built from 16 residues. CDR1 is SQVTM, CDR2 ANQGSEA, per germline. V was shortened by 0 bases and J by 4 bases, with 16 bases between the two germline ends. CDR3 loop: CSVEDPHPTVYNEQFF. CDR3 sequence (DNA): TGCAGCGTTGAAGATCCCCACCCGACAGTATACAATGAGCAGTTCTTC.

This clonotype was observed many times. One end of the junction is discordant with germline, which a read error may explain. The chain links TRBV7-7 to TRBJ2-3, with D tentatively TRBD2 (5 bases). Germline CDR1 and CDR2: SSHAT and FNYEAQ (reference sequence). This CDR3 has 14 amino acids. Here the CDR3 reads CASSLERPQDTQYF. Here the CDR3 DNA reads TGTGCTAGCAGCCTAGAGCGGCCCCAAGATACGCAGTATTTT. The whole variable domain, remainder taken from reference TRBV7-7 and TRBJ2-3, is GAGVSQSPRYKVTKRGQDVTLRCDPISSHATLYWYQQALGQGPEFLTYFNYEAQPDKSGLPSDRFSAERPEGSISTLTIQRTEQRDSAMYRCASSLERPQDTQYFGPGTRLTVL.

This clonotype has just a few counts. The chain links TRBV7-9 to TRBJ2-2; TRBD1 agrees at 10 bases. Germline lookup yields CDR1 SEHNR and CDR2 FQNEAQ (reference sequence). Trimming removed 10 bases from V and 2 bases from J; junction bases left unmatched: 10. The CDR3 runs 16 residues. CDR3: CAKPSGQGPNTGELFF. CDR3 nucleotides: TGTGCCAAGCCTTCGGGACAGGGGCCCAACACCGGGGAGCTGTTTTTT.

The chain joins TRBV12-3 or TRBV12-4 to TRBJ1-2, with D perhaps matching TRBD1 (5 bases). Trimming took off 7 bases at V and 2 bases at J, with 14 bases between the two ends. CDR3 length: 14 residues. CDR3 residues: CASTPRDGNYGYTF. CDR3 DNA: TGTGCCAGCACCCCTAGGGACGGGAACTATGGCTACACCTTC.

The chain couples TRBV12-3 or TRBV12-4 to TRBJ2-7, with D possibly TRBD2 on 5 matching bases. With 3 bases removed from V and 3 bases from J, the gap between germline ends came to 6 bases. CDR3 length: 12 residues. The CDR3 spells CASSFGDYEQYF. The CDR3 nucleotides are TGTGCCAGCAGTTTCGGGGACTACGAGCAGTACTTC.

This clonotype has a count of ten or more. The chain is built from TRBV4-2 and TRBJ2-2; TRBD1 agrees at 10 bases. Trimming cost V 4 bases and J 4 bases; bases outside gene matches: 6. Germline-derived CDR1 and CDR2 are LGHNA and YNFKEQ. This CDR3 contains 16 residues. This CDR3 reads CASSRRQGASTGELFF. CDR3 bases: TGTGCCAGCAGCCGAAGACAGGGGGCTTCCACCGGGGAGCTGTTTTTT.